Listed below are T cell receptor beta chains from one sample, sequenced in a study of blood T cells in healthy people across ages. TCRdb re-called the 5' RACE reads with MiXCR, one entry per CDR3 protein. This table has 1.5 million to 2 million distinct CDR3 sequences, roughly 27% appearing once. The sequencing sample was made of blood. The receptor set was obtained from a woman in her twenties or thirties in good health. Both conserved end residues are part of each CDR3. Each record gives: J gene, V gene, D gene, clone size, CDR3 DNA, CDR3 protein. A D gene is named only where the DNA matches it firmly. Size tells how often a clone was seen (once, few, many) or the class of an expanded clone, and some rows leave it out.

TRBJ1-4,TRBV7-9,-,many,TGTGCCAGCAGCTTAGATGTGACAGGAAATGAAAAACTGTTTTTT,CASSLDVTGNEKLFF
TRBJ2-1,TRBV24-1,-,-,TGTGCCACCAGTGACTTTCACGGGGCGGAGCAGTTCTTC,CATSDFHGAEQFF
TRBJ2-3,TRBV20-1,TRBD2,-,TGCAGTGCTGGTAGCGGGAGCCAGACAGATACGCAGTATTTT,CSAGSGSQTDTQYF
TRBJ2-1,TRBV7-9,-,-,TGTGCCAGCAGCGACCGCCCCGGGGCGAATGAGCAGTTCTTC,CASSDRPGANEQFF
TRBJ2-5,TRBV12-3/TRBV12-4,-,many,TGTGCCAGCAGTTTCGTAGCGGAGACCCAGTACTTC,CASSFVAETQYF
TRBJ2-5,TRBV7-9,TRBD2,few,TGTGCCAGCAGTCCGCCGACTAGCGGAGCTCAAGAGACCCAGTACTTC,CASSPPTSGAQETQYF
TRBJ2-7,TRBV4-2,TRBD2,-,TGTGCCAGCAGGCAAGCGGGGGGCCCCTCCTACGAGCAGTACTTC,CASRQAGGPSYEQYF
TRBJ2-1,TRBV11-2,-,once,TGTGCCAGCAGCCCAGGGGCGGGGGCCGCGAAAGAGCAGTTCTTC,CASSPGAGAAKEQFF
TRBJ2-1,TRBV20-1,-,many,TGCAGTGCTCCTGCACGGGGGCCTGCCTTCAATGAGCAGTTCTTC,CSAPARGPAFNEQFF
TRBJ2-7,TRBV9,-,few,TGTGCCAGCAGCGAGAGGGGGGGGACGACAACCTACGAGCAGTACTTC,CASSERGGTTTYEQYF
TRBJ1-1,TRBV7-9,-,-,TGTGCCAGCAGCTACTATGAGGGCAGGGCTGAAGCTTTCTTT,CASSYYEGRAEAFF
TRBJ2-7,TRBV28,TRBD2,few,TGTGCCAGCAATTGGGGGGGGTCCTACGAGCAGTACTTC,CASNWGGSYEQYF
TRBJ2-1,TRBV5-1,TRBD2,-,TGCGCCAGCAGCTTAACACCCGGGACTAGCGACTACAATGAGCAGTTCTTC,CASSLTPGTSDYNEQFF
TRBJ1-4,TRBV4-3,-,few,TGCGCCAGCAGCCAACTCCGGGACGCCTATGAAAAACTGTTTTTT,CASSQLRDAYEKLFF
TRBJ2-6,TRBV27,-,many,TGTGCCAGCAGGACGGGTTCTGGGGCCAACGTCCTGACTTTC,CASRTGSGANVLTF
TRBJ2-7,TRBV4-1,-,few,TGCGCCAGCAGCCAAGTCCTAGTCGGCGCAGGGGATGTGAGCGAGCGGTACTTC,CASSQVLVGAGDVSERYF
TRBJ1-6,TRBV6-5,-,few,TGTGCCAGCAGAACCTCGGATTCACCCCTCCACTTT,CASRTSDSPLHF